These 14 T cell receptor beta chains came from one sample sequenced in a study of neurological immune-mediated disorders. Using its own MiXCR run on the 5' RACE reads, TCRdb lists one record per CDR3 protein. The table lists 60,000 to 85,000 distinct CDR3 sequences, 4% to 6% of them singletons. Specimen: PBMCs. These receptor sequences come from a man aged 18 to 30 with multiple sclerosis.

This clonotype was detected ten times or more. J is TRBJ2-7 and V is TRBV5-5; 8 bases fit TRBD1. CDR1 and CDR2 (germline): SGHKS, YYEKEE (reference sequence). CDR3 size: 18 residues. The trim removed 0 bases at V and 0 bases at J, leaving 11 bases unmatched. CDR3 sequence: CASSLETRGQASSYEQYF. The CDR3 DNA sequence: TGTGCCAGCAGCTTGGAAACCAGGGGGCAAGCGAGCTCCTACGAGCAGTACTTC. Together with reference TRBV5-5 and TRBJ2-7, the CDR3 gives the full variable domain: DAGVTQSPTHLIKTRGQQVTLRCSPISGHKSVSWYQQVLGQGPQFIFQYYEKEERGRGNFPDRFSARQFPNYSSELNVNALLLGDSALYLCASSLETRGQASSYEQYFGPGTRLTVT.

At least ten counts were recorded for this clonotype. The junction departs from germline at one end; a sequencing error may be responsible. This sequence joins TRBV20-1 and TRBJ1-6; D gene uncertain. The CDR3 sequence is 17 residues long. Germline loops: CDR1 DFQATT, CDR2 SNEGSKA (reference sequence). The DNA of the CDR3 is TGCAGTGCTAGACGGAATAAAGGCCTAGGGCATAATTCACCCCTCAACTTT. Residues: CSARRNKGLGHNSPLNF.

This clonotype has a handful of counts. This may be a read error: a much more frequent sequence differs by one nucleotide. The chain carries TRBV28 and TRBJ2-1, with 7 nucleotides matching TRBD2. CDR3 length: 20 residues. The trim removed 1 base at V and 1 base at J, leaving 16 bases unmatched. In germline, CDR1 is MDHEN, CDR2 SYDVKM. The CDR3 DNA sequence: TGTGCCAGCAGTTTATTGGTTTGGCGCGTGGGAGGGAGATCCTACAATGAGCAGTTCTTC. Protein product: CASSLLVWRVGGRSYNEQFF.

Ten or more counts support this clonotype. The V and J genes are TRBV6-5 and TRBJ1-5; 9 positions match TRBD1. The CDR3 totals 16 residues. The germline gives CDR1 MNHEY, CDR2 SVGAGI. V trimming: 5 bases; J trimming: 6 bases; junction bases outside the gene matches: 11. This CDR3 is CASSATGQGESQPQHF. The DNA of the CDR3 is TGTGCCAGCAGTGCAACGGGACAGGGAGAAAGTCAGCCCCAGCATTTT.

This clonotype was counted at least ten times. The chain recombines TRBV20-1 with TRBJ2-1, with TRBD2 matching 9 bases. V gave up 0 bases and J gave up 5 bases; unmatched junction bases: 20. In germline, CDR1 is DFQATT, CDR2 SNEGSKA (reference sequence). This CDR3 spans 20 amino acids. The CDR3 is CSARDPGFQAGGGRNNEQFF. The CDR3 DNA follows: TGCAGTGCTAGAGATCCTGGTTTTCAAGCGGGAGGTGGTCGAAACAATGAGCAGTTCTTC.

This clonotype was counted ten times or more. A junction boundary mismatches the germline segment, possibly from a read error. The rearrangement links TRBV12-3 or TRBV12-4 to TRBJ2-7; 11 nucleotides match TRBD2. The CDR3 is made up of 12 amino acids. CDR3 DNA sequence: TGTGCCAGCAGTCTCTCGACTAGCGGGATGGACTTC. Translation gives CASSLSTSGMDF.

This clonotype was detected only a few times. Its ends do not fully match the called genes, so a read error is possible. The chain uses TRBV15 and TRBJ1-5; perhaps TRBD1 as D (5 bases). Germline V gene lookup returns CDR1 LNHNV and CDR2 YYDKDF (reference sequence). The CDR3 length is 15 residues. CDR3 in DNA: TGTGCCACCAGCAGAGATCCAGGGAGCAATCAGCCCCAGAATTTT. It yields the protein CATSRDPGSNQPQNF.

This clonotype has at least ten counts. The chain recombines TRBV5-1 with TRBJ2-7; perhaps TRBD1 as D (6 bases). CDR1 and CDR2 from the germline V gene are SGHRS and YFSETQ. V was trimmed by 0 bases and J by 5 bases, leaving 24 bases between them. The CDR3 consists of 18 residues. The CDR3 nucleotides are TGCGCCAGCAGCTTGGCTGGTAGGGGACATCCTGTTCCTGACGAGCAGTACTTC. Amino acids: CASSLAGRGHPVPDEQYF.

This clonotype appeared many times. V and J are TRBV12-3 or TRBV12-4 and TRBJ1-4, with D possibly matching TRBD1 (5 bases). The CDR3 loop spans 14 amino acids. The ends were cut back, 4 bases at V and 4 bases at J, with 10 bases in the middle. The DNA of the CDR3 is TGTGCCAGCAGTTCGGGACGGTTTAATGAAAAACTGTTTTTT. Protein sequence: CASSSGRFNEKLFF.

This clonotype was recorded at least ten times. CDR3 DNA: TGTGCCAGCAGTGGGGGGGTAGGCGAGCAGTACTTC. This translates into CASSGGVGEQYF. The J gene is TRBJ2-7, the V gene TRBV6-5; 7 bases fit TRBD2. Trimming cost V 5 bases and J 6 bases; bases outside gene matches: 4. The CDR3 totals 12 residues. Per germline, CDR1 MNHEY and CDR2 SVGAGI.

This clonotype has just a few counts. The V call is TRBV3-1, the J call TRBJ2-5; D is ambiguous. Trimming took off 1 base at V and 1 base at J, with 7 bases between the two ends. CDR3 length: 14 residues. Germline-derived CDR1 and CDR2 are LGHDT and YNNKEL (reference sequence). The CDR3: CASSQGQIQETQYF. The CDR3 DNA follows: TGTGCCAGCAGCCAAGGTCAAATCCAAGAGACCCAGTACTTC.

This clonotype has only one observation. A read error may account for a junction end that differs from germline. The CDR3 sequence is CSAPRTGLSEQSF. CDR3 in DNA: TGCAGTGCTCCGCGGACAGGGTTGAGTGAGCAGTCCTTC. This chain uses TRBV20-1 with TRBJ2-1; 8 bases are shared with TRBD1. Germline V gives CDR1 DFQATT, CDR2 SNEGSKA (reference sequence). CDR3 size: 13 residues.

In its sample, this clonotype was seen many times. CDR3 coding DNA: TGCGCCAGCAGCTTGGAACCTCTCGAGCAGTACTTC. Translation: CASSLEPLEQYF. The rearrangement links TRBV5-1 to TRBJ2-7, with D unclear. This CDR3 has 12 amino acids. Trimming stripped 0 bases from V and 6 bases from J, with 7 bases between. Germline-derived CDR1 and CDR2 are SGHRS and YFSETQ.

This clonotype was counted many times. This chain uses TRBV7-2 with TRBJ2-7, with D uncertain. Trimming stripped 2 bases from V and 3 bases from J, with 11 bases between. Germline-derived CDR1 and CDR2 are SGHTA and FQGNSA. The CDR3 consists of 14 residues. The CDR3 DNA reads as TGTGCCAGCAGCTTAAGCCCGGGCGGCTACGAGCAGTACTTC. Its protein is CASSLSPGGYEQYF.